This TCR beta chain stems from a study of shared clonotypes between healthy human individuals. V lost 3 bases to trimming and J lost 7 bases, with 6 bases between them. This CDR3 is built from 11 residues. Germline CDR1 SQVTM, CDR2 ANQGSEA. The assay was immunoSEQ multiplex PCR, and TCRdb's table has in-frame clones only and misses some. The sample includes roughly 2.4 million clones, around 95% of them seen just once. The sequencing input was naive CD4+ T cells sorted from blood. Subset here: CD45RA+ positively selected. The source of this sequence is a man aged 18 to 30 in good health. The chain uses TRBV29-1 and TRBJ2-2, with D unclear. This CDR3 reads CSVDQGGELFF. The CDR3 DNA sequence: TGCAGCGTTGATCAAGGCGGGGAGCTGTTTTTT.